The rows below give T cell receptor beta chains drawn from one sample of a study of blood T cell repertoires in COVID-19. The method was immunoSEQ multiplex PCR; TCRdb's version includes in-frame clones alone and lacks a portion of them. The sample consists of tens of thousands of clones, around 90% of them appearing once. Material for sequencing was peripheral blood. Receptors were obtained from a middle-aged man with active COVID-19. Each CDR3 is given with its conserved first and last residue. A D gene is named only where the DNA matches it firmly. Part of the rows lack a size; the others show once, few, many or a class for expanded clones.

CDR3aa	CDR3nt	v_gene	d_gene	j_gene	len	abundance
CASSQDPGRGGNTIYF	TGTGCCAGCAGCCAAGATCCGGGGAGGGGTGGAAACACCATATATTTT	TRBV4-2	.	TRBJ1-3	16	once
CASSLRASSYNSPLHF	TGTGCCAGCAGCTTACGAGCGAGCTCCTATAATTCACCCCTCCACTTT	TRBV11-2	.	TRBJ1-6	16	.
CASNPGLFSGNTIYF	TGTGCCAGCAACCCAGGCCTGTTCTCTGGAAACACCATATATTTT	TRBV2	.	TRBJ1-3	15	.
CASSPRLAAEGYNEQFF	TGTGCCAGCAGCCCAAGACTAGCGGCAGAGGGGTACAATGAGCAGTTCTTC	TRBV13	TRBD2	TRBJ2-1	17	.
CASSLGQGYSPLHF	TGTGCCAGCAGCCTAGGACAGGGATACTCACCCCTCCACTTT	TRBV9	TRBD1	TRBJ1-6	14	once
CASSSRDRVNEQYF	TGTGCCAGCAGCTCCCGGGACAGGGTCAACGAGCAGTACTTC	TRBV7-8	TRBD1	TRBJ2-7	14	.
CASSLYGTRSDTQYF	TGCGCCAGCAGCTTGTACGGGACTCGGTCAGATACGCAGTATTTT	TRBV5-1	.	TRBJ2-3	15	.
CASSTKGALTEAFF	TGTGCCAGTAGTACGAAGGGGGCGCTCACTGAAGCTTTCTTT	TRBV19	TRBD1	TRBJ1-1	14	.
CASSYQEAQYF	TGTGCCAGCAGTTACCAGGAGGCGCAGTACTTC	TRBV6-6	.	TRBJ2-7	11	.
CASSQGLGYTF	TGTGCCAGCAGCCAGGGGCTTGGCTACACCTTC	TRBV5-6	.	TRBJ1-2	11	.
CASTADYGQIGGYTF	TGTGCCAGCACTGCCGACTATGGACAGATCGGGGGCTACACCTTC	TRBV2	.	TRBJ1-2	15	.
CAISEGAAAYNEQFF	TGTGCCATCAGTGAAGGCGCGGCCGCCTACAATGAGCAGTTCTTC	TRBV10-3	.	TRBJ2-1	15	few
CASSGRTGVDNEKLFF	TGCGCCAGCAGCGGTCGGACAGGGGTAGATAATGAAAAACTGTTTTTT	TRBV4-1	TRBD1	TRBJ1-4	16	few
CASSPRQDLMNTEAFF	TGTGCCAGCAGCCCCCGACAGGACCTCATGAACACTGAAGCTTTCTTT	TRBV11-3	.	TRBJ1-1	16	.
CASSDLAELEKTQYF	TGTGCCAGCAGCGACCTAGCGGAGCTGGAAAAGACCCAGTACTTC	TRBV6-5	TRBD2	TRBJ2-5	15	.
CASRTSGSFDTQYF	TGTGCCTCGCGGACTAGCGGGAGTTTTGATACGCAGTATTTT	TRBV30	TRBD2	TRBJ2-3	14	.
CASSQLTSRTGELFF	TGTGCCAGCAGTCAACTTACTAGCAGGACCGGGGAGCTGTTTTTT	TRBV6-5	.	TRBJ2-2	15	.
CATSRVLGLQVYNEQFF	TGTGCCACCAGCAGAGTCCTAGGGCTACAGGTCTACAATGAGCAGTTCTTC	TRBV15	.	TRBJ2-1	17	.
CATSESPRSGVSYNEQFF	TGTGCCACCAGTGAATCCCCCCGTAGCGGGGTCTCCTACAATGAGCAGTTCTTC	TRBV24-1	TRBD2	TRBJ2-1	18	.
CASSTGGARDEQFF	TGCGCCAGCAGCACCGGGGGGGCAAGGGATGAGCAGTTCTTC	TRBV5-1	TRBD2	TRBJ2-1	14	.
CASSLASGSYNEQFF	TGTGCCAGCAGCCTGGCCAGCGGGAGCTACAATGAGCAGTTCTTC	TRBV5-4	TRBD2	TRBJ2-1	15	.
CASSLGPAGQPQHF	TGTGCCAGCAGCTTAGGACCCGCGGGTCAGCCCCAGCATTTT	TRBV11-2	.	TRBJ1-5	14	.
CASATSVGGEKLFF	TGCGCCAGCGCTACGTCCGTAGGGGGTGAAAAACTGTTTTTT	TRBV4-3	.	TRBJ1-4	14	.
CASSLATANNEQFF	TGCGCCAGCAGCTTGGCGACAGCTAACAATGAGCAGTTCTTC	TRBV5-1	.	TRBJ2-1	14	.
CATSPNSQPQHF	TGTGCCACCAGTCCGAATAGTCAGCCCCAGCATTTT	TRBV15	.	TRBJ1-5	12	.